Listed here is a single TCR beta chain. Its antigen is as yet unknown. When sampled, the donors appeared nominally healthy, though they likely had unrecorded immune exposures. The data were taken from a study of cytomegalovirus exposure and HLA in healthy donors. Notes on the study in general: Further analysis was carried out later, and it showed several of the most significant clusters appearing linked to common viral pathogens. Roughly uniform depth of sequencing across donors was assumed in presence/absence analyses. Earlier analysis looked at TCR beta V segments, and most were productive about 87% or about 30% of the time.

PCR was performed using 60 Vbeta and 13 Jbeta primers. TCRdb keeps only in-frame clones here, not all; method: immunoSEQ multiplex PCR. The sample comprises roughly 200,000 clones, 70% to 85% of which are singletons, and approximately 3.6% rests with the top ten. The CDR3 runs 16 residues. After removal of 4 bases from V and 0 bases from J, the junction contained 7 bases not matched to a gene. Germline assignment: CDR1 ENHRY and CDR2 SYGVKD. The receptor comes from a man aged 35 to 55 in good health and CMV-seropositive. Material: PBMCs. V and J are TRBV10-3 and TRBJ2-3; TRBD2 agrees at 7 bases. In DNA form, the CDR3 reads TGTGCCATCAGTGCCCCTTCTAGCGGTAGCACAGATACGCAGTATTTT. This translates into CAISAPSSGSTDTQYF.